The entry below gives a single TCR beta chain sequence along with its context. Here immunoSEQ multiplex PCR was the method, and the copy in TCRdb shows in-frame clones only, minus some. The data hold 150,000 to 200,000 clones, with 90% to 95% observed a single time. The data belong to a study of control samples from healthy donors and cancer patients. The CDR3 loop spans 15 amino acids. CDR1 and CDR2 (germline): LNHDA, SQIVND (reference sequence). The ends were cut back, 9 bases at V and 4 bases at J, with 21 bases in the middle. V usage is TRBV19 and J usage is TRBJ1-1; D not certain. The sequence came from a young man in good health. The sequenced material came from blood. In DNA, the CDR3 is TGTGCCAGATCCCTCCTAACGGGAAAGGTCACTGAAGCTTTCTTT. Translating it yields CARSLLTGKVTEAFF.